Presented here are 3 T cell receptor beta chains from one specimen sequenced in a study of blood T cells in healthy people across ages. It was with a sample-barcoded 5' primer and a J-beta primer mix that a second PCR of roughly 7 to 11 cycles was run. In TCRdb, the 5' RACE reads were re-called with MiXCR into one record per CDR3 protein. The table records a few hundred thousand distinct CDR3 sequences, over 25% of them present only once. The same data also contributed to another study, on T cells of mothers and their children.

The specimen sequenced was blood. The receptors derive from a boy aged 2-15 years in good health.

In this sample, this clonotype turned up a few times. CDR3 amino acids: CASSFRVEQYF. The CDR3, as DNA: TGTGCCAGCAGTTTCAGGGTTGAGCAGTACTTC. The rearrangement uses TRBV12-3 or TRBV12-4 and TRBJ2-7, with a tentative D call TRBD1 (5 bases). CDR3 length: 11 residues. With 3 bases removed from V and 7 bases from J, the gap between germline ends came to 7 bases.

The CDR3 loop reads CARTAPNGYTF. CDR3 DNA: TGTGCCAGGACAGCACCGAATGGCTACACCTTC. This sequence joins TRBV2 and TRBJ1-2, with D possibly TRBD1 on 5 matching bases. The CDR3 loop spans 11 amino acids. Trimming left V 9 bases short and J 6 bases short, with 11 bases between. Germline CDR1 and CDR2: SNHLY and FYNNEI.

This clonotype was seen a few times. The chain employs TRBV3-1 and TRBJ2-3, with 8 positions matching TRBD2. With V trimmed by 1 base and J by 5 bases, 14 bases remained unmatched. CDR1 is LGHDT and CDR2 is YNNKEL in the germline V gene (reference sequence). This CDR3 is 18 amino acids long. CDR3 nucleotide sequence: TGTGCCAGCAGCCAAGTCGGTTCCAGCGGGAGATACAAAGATACGCAGTATTTT. Its translation is CASSQVGSSGRYKDTQYF.